This T cell receptor (beta chain) was profiled in a study of tumour-infiltrating T cells in Burkitt lymphoma. Study context: Patients covered every epidemiological subtype of Burkitt lymphoma. Repertoire clonality predicted overall and progression-free survival.

To note about this clone: Antigen: not known.

Assay: immunoSEQ multiplex PCR; the TCRdb copy retains only in-frame clones and omits some. The sample has 43,000 or so clones, 31% seen once. Germline V gene sequence: CDR1 SGHAT, CDR2 FQDESV (reference sequence). Trimming took 5 bases from V and 2 from J; bases not matched to a gene: 6. The CDR3 is 15 residues long. Overall study results and limits: Several public clonotypes recurred in numerous Burkitt lymphoma patients.

The receptor was derived from a human donor with Burkitt lymphoma. The chain carries TRBV11-1 and TRBJ2-5; 9 bases fit TRBD2. Input material: tumor tissue. In DNA, the CDR3 is TGTGCCAGCAGCAAGACTAGCGGTTTTCAAGAGACCCAGTACTTC. Its protein is CASSKTSGFQETQYF.